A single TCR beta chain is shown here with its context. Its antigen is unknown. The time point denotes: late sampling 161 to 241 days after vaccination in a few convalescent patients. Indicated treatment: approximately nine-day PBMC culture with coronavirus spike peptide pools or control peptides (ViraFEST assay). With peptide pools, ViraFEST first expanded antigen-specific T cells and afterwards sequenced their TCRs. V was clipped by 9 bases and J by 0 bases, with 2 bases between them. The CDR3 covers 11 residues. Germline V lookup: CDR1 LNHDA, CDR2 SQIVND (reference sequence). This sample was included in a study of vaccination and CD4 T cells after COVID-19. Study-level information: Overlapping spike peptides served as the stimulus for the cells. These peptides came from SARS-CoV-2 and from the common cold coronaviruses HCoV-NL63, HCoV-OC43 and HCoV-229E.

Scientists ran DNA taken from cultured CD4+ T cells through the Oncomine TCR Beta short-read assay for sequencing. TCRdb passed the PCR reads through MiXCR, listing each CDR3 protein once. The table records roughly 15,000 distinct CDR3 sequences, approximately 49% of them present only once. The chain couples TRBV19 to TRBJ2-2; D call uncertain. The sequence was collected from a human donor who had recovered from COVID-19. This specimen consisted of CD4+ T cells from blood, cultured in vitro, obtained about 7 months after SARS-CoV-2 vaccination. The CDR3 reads CASSNTGELFF. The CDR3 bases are TGTGCCAGCTCGAACACCGGGGAGCTGTTTTTT.